A selection of T cell receptor beta chains follows, all from one sample in a study of cytomegalovirus exposure and HLA in healthy donors. The data were produced by immunoSEQ multiplex PCR, yet TCRdb's version contains in-frame clones alone and is incomplete. The table has under 150,000 clones, approximately 87% seen once. The sample consisted of PBMCs. The receptors derive from a man younger than 35 in good health and CMV-seronegative. Each CDR3 is given with its conserved first and last residue. The D gene is left open where the match is weak. Not every row has a clone size; where given, it reads once, few, many or a size class.

TRBD1,14,-,TRBJ1-2,TRBV19,TGTGCCAGTGCCCGCGACAGGGGGCCCTATGGCTACACCTTC,CASARDRGPYGYTF
TRBD1,15,-,TRBJ1-2,TRBV5-1,TGCGCCAGCAGCTTTACCCCAGGGGGCGAGAATGGCTACACCTTC,CASSFTPGGENGYTF
TRBD1,16,-,TRBJ2-1,TRBV14,TGTGCCAGCAGCCCCCGGACAGGGAAGCCCTACAATGAGCAGTTCTTC,CASSPRTGKPYNEQFF
-,14,once,TRBJ2-5,TRBV9,TGTGCCAGCAGCCCGGGGCAGGGGCGGGAGACCCAGTACTTC,CASSPGQGRETQYF
-,14,once,TRBJ2-3,TRBV6-5,TGTGCCAGCACCTCCCCAACCCCGGGAGATACGCAGTATTTT,CASTSPTPGDTQYF
TRBD1,15,-,TRBJ2-1,TRBV2,TGTGCCAGCAGTGATCGGGACAGAGCCTACAATGAGCAGTTCTTC,CASSDRDRAYNEQFF
TRBD1,15,-,TRBJ1-4,TRBV9,TGTGCCAGCAGCGTTGGACAGGGTTGGGGTGAAAAACTGTTTTTT,CASSVGQGWGEKLFF
-,11,once,TRBJ1-2,TRBV19,TGTGCTACCGGGATTTTTTATGGCTACACCTTC,CATGIFYGYTF
TRBD1,14,-,TRBJ1-4,TRBV7-8,TGTGCCAGCAGCTCGGACAGGCAAAATGAAAAACTGTTTTTT,CASSSDRQNEKLFF
-,15,-,TRBJ1-2,TRBV14,TGTGCCAGCAGCCCCTTAGGCAGGGAAGAGTGGGGCTACACCTTC,CASSPLGREEWGYTF
TRBD1,12,-,TRBJ1-1,TRBV13,TGTGCCAGCAGCTTAAGGACAGGCGAAGCTTTCTTT,CASSLRTGEAFF
-,16,-,TRBJ1-5,TRBV7-9,TGTGCCAGCAGCTTAGTTCCGGCTGGTCAATCAGGGCCCCAGCATTTT,CASSLVPAGQSGPQHF
-,13,-,TRBJ2-7,TRBV11-2,TGTGCCAGCAGCTACAGCGGAACCTACGAGCAGTACTTC,CASSYSGTYEQYF
TRBD2,16,-,TRBJ2-1,TRBV19,TGTGCCAGTAGTACAAAAGCGGGAGGGCCCTCCAATGAGCAGTTCTTC,CASSTKAGGPSNEQFF
-,13,-,TRBJ2-1,TRBV4-1,TGCGCCAGCAGCCAAGGGACAGACAATGAGCAGTTCTTC,CASSQGTDNEQFF
TRBD2,17,few,TRBJ2-7,TRBV28,TGTGCCAGCAGTCCTCTACCGGTCGGGACTAGGATCTACGAGCAGTACTTC,CASSPLPVGTRIYEQYF
-,15,-,TRBJ2-5,TRBV4-3,TGCGCCAGCAGCGAGCAAGGAGGGCAAGGAGAGACCCAGTACTTC,CASSEQGGQGETQYF
-,17,-,TRBJ2-1,TRBV19,TGTGCCAGTAGTACCCGGGCGGGGCGGTATCTCTACAATGAGCAGTTCTTC,CASSTRAGRYLYNEQFF
-,13,-,TRBJ1-3,TRBV5-1,TGCGCCAGCAGCCTGACAGAAGGTAACACCATATATTTT,CASSLTEGNTIYF
TRBD2,13,-,TRBJ2-1,TRBV14,TGTGCCAGCAGCCGAGCCGGGACTAGCCGGCAGTTCTTC,CASSRAGTSRQFF
-,15,-,TRBJ2-3,TRBV5-1,TGCGCCAGCAGCACGAGCGGCTCTAGCACAGATACGCAGTATTTT,CASSTSGSSTDTQYF
TRBD1,15,-,TRBJ2-1,TRBV6-1,TGTGCCAGCAGACCGTCCAACAGGGGGCACAATGAGCAGTTCTTC,CASRPSNRGHNEQFF
-,12,-,TRBJ2-7,TRBV7-9,TGTGCCAGCAGCTTAGGATGGGCCGAGCAGTACTTC,CASSLGWAEQYF
-,16,-,TRBJ1-4,TRBV28,TGTGCCAGCGGAGGGACGGTTCTAGGAACTAATGAAAAACTGTTTTTT,CASGGTVLGTNEKLFF
TRBD2,19,-,TRBJ2-3,TRBV7-8,TGTGCCAGCAGCGCCCGACTAGCGGGACTTGGTAGTTTCTTGGATACGCAGTATTTT,CASSARLAGLGSFLDTQYF